This T cell receptor beta chain was sequenced for a study of OX40 agonist ivuxolimab in advanced cancers. Libraries were prepared by immunoSEQ multiplex PCR; TCRdb keeps only in-frame clonotypes and omits some of them. The table lists tens of thousands of clones, around 91% of them singletons. The germline V gene encodes CDR1 SGHNT and CDR2 YYREEE (reference sequence). There are 15 residues in the CDR3. Trimming cost V 10 bases and J 2 bases; bases outside gene matches: 11. This material consisted of CD4+ or CD8+ T cells sorted from blood, taken in a trial of the OX40 agonist ivuxolimab. The chain combines TRBV5-4 with TRBJ2-1, with 8 bases aligning to TRBD2. This clonotype was sampled from an adult with an advanced solid tumor such as melanoma, head and neck, liver or kidney cancer. The CDR3 region is CASHRAGGAYNEQFF. The CDR3 DNA is TGTGCCTCCCACCGGGCGGGGGGCGCCTACAATGAGCAGTTCTTC.